These 13 T cell receptor beta chains were sequenced from one sample in a study of shared clonotypes between healthy human individuals. CD45RO-negative, CCR7-selected cells formed the naive CD8 fraction, which excluded terminally differentiated effector memory CD45RA+ cells. Generated by immunoSEQ multiplex PCR, the TCRdb table keeps only in-frame clones and is missing some. The data show just over 2,000,000 clones, with just under 95% seen just once and 1% to 1.3% held by the top ten. Sequenced sample: naive CD8+ T cells sorted from blood. These TCRs come from a man aged 18 to 29 in good health.

This clone appeared a single time. V and J are TRBV5-6 and TRBJ2-7; 7 bases are shared with TRBD2. Germline V gives CDR1 SGHDT, CDR2 YYEEEE. CDR3 length: 18 amino acids. V shed 0 bases, J shed 3 bases, and the junction held 15 bases outside the gene matches. CDR3 bases: TGTGCCAGCAGCTTGGAGGCGGGGGAGCGGGGCCCTTTCTACGAGCAGTACTTC. This codes for CASSLEAGERGPFYEQYF.

The rearrangement links TRBV11-2 to TRBJ2-7, with TRBD1 matching over 10 bases. The CDR3 runs to 15 residues. V shed 5 bases, J shed 3 bases, and the junction held 7 bases outside the gene matches. Germline V gene sequence: CDR1 SGHAT, CDR2 FQNNGV. The CDR3 DNA reads as TGTGCCAGCAGCCTATCCGGGACAGGGGTCTACGAGCAGTACTTC. Its translation is CASSLSGTGVYEQYF.

V gene TRBV18 combines with J gene TRBJ2-2, with D tentatively TRBD2 (5 bases). V dropped 2 bases and J dropped 4 bases, with 11 bases sitting between them. Germline CDR1 is KGHSH and CDR2 is LQKENI. The CDR3 consists of 15 residues. CDR3 DNA sequence: TGTGCCAGCTCACCAATGGCTAGCCCCACCGGGGAGCTGTTTTTT. Its protein is CASSPMASPTGELFF.

The rearrangement uses TRBV7-2 and TRBJ2-1; weak D call: TRBD1 (6 bases). Germline values: CDR1 SGHTA, CDR2 FQGNSA. This CDR3 is 18 amino acids long. Trimming left V 1 base short and J 3 bases short, with 19 bases between. CDR3 bases: TGTGCCAGCAGCTTAGACGATATCCGGGACATAGACTACAATGAGCAGTTCTTC. Translation gives CASSLDDIRDIDYNEQFF.

The chain is built from TRBV2 and TRBJ2-7; 15 nucleotides align to TRBD2. The CDR3 runs 17 residues. Trimming at V came to 6 bases and at J to 3 bases, leaving 9 bases not matched to a gene. Germline V lookup: CDR1 SNHLY, CDR2 FYNNEI. DNA of the CDR3: TGTGCCAGCAGGGGGGACGGGACTAGCGGGAGGATCTACGAGCAGTACTTC. Translated, it gives CASRGDGTSGRIYEQYF.

The chain joins TRBV4-3 to TRBJ2-7, with 8 bases matching TRBD1. The V segment lost 3 bases and the J segment 3 bases; nucleotides outside the gene matches: 7. From germline, CDR1 is LGHNA and CDR2 YSLEER. The CDR3 length is 15 residues. This chain's CDR3 is CASSHHRDRIYEQYF. The CDR3 coding sequence is TGCGCCAGCAGCCATCACCGGGACAGGATCTACGAGCAGTACTTC.

The rearrangement links TRBV6-1 to TRBJ2-2; D unresolved. Trimming removed 3 bases from V and 7 bases from J, with 24 bases in between. The CDR3 covers 18 residues. The germline CDR1 and CDR2 sequences are MNHNS and SASEGT. CDR3 region: CASSEALAGLAHVGELFF. In DNA form, the CDR3 reads TGTGCCAGCAGTGAGGCCCTGGCAGGCCTCGCGCACGTCGGGGAGCTGTTTTTT.

The chain links TRBV6-5 to TRBJ2-5; tentative D call: TRBD2 (6 bases). Between the trimmed V and J ends, which lost 5 bases and 3 bases, there was a span of 10 bases. The germline V gene encodes CDR1 MNHEY and CDR2 SVGAGI. The CDR3 has 13 amino acids. The CDR3 loop is CASSPPGEETQYF. DNA for the CDR3: TGTGCCAGCAGTCCCCCGGGGGAAGAGACCCAGTACTTC.

The V gene is TRBV7-6, the J gene TRBJ2-3; either TRBD1 or TRBD2 may fit D (5 bases each). CDR1 is SGHVS and CDR2 is FNYEAQ in the germline V gene. The germline V and J ends were trimmed by 1 base and 4 bases, with 9 bases remaining between them. CDR3 length: 14 residues. Here the CDR3 reads CASSLDGAADTQYF. CDR3 bases: TGTGCCAGCAGCTTAGACGGGGCTGCAGATACGCAGTATTTT.

This chain links TRBV6-5 with TRBJ2-7; 7 bases are a match to TRBD2. V was pared by 0 bases and J by 0 bases, with 5 bases of the junction left unmatched. The CDR3 is made up of 16 amino acids. CDR1 and CDR2 (germline): MNHEY, SVGAGI. The CDR3 here is CASSYSGEGVSYEQYF. CDR3 nucleotide sequence: TGTGCCAGCAGTTACTCGGGGGAGGGTGTCTCCTACGAGCAGTACTTC.

The chain carries TRBV29-1 and TRBJ2-5; no clear D gene. The CDR3 is 15 residues long. Trimming took 3 bases from V and 1 from J, leaving 15 bases between them. CDR1 SQVTM and CDR2 ANQGSEA come from the germline V gene. CDR3 bases: TGCAGCGTTGAGTCGGGTTTGGAAATCCAAGAGACCCAGTACTTC. This sequence encodes CSVESGLEIQETQYF.

The chain couples TRBV4-2 to TRBJ1-2; the D gene is possibly TRBD1 (5 bases). Trimming stripped 0 bases from V and 3 bases from J, with 14 bases between. This CDR3 has 16 residues. Germline-derived CDR1 and CDR2 are LGHNA and YNFKEQ. The CDR3 is CASSQDGAGGYYGYTF. CDR3 bases: TGTGCCAGCAGCCAAGATGGGGCAGGAGGCTACTATGGCTACACCTTC.

This chain links TRBV21-1 with TRBJ2-7; the D call of TRBD2 is as the table states it, not checked on the DNA. TRBV21-1 is described as a pseudogene. The CDR3 has 9 residues. The CDR3 region is CAPGKVQYF. The CDR3, as DNA: TGTGCCCCCGGGAAGGTGCAGTACTTC.